This is a list of T cell receptor beta chains from one sample in a study of blood T cell repertoires in COVID-19. TCRdb keeps only in-frame clones here, not all; method: immunoSEQ multiplex PCR. Of roughly 63,000 clones in the sample, 85% to 90% were seen once. The sample was peripheral blood. These receptors originate from a man in his fifties with acute or convalescent COVID-19. Each CDR3 is given with its conserved first and last residue. The order of the fields is D gene, V gene, clone size, J gene, CDR3 protein, CDR3 DNA. A D gene is named only where the DNA matches it firmly. Clone size is given for some rows only: seen once, a few or many times, or a class if the clone is expanded.

>TRBD1|TRBV6-2/TRBV6-3|NA|TRBJ1-1
CASSFRGLTNTEAFF
TGTGCCAGCAGTTTCAGGGGGCTAACGAACACTGAAGCTTTCTTT
>NA|TRBV28|once|TRBJ1-1
CASSLPGGAEAFF
TGTGCCAGCAGTTTACCCGGCGGGGCTGAAGCTTTCTTT
>TRBD1|TRBV27|NA|TRBJ1-2
CASSSRTGGLTNYGYTF
TGTGCCAGCAGTTCCCGGACAGGGGGACTGACTAACTATGGCTACACCTTC
>NA|TRBV19|few|TRBJ2-1
CASSPGGSHSYNEQFF
TGTGCCAGTAGTCCTGGCGGCTCCCACTCCTACAATGAGCAGTTCTTC
>TRBD1|TRBV24-1|once|TRBJ2-7
CATSDSGQGSYEQYF
TGTGCCACCAGTGACTCGGGACAGGGTTCCTACGAGCAGTACTTC
>TRBD1|TRBV27|NA|TRBJ1-1
CASSPLPTGGGNTEAFF
TGTGCCAGCAGTCCCCTACCGACAGGGGGCGGGAACACTGAAGCTTTCTTT
>TRBD2|TRBV11-3|NA|TRBJ2-2
CASSGLAGGTGELFF
TGTGCCAGCTCGGGACTAGCGGGAGGTACCGGGGAGCTGTTTTTT
>TRBD2|TRBV4-3|NA|TRBJ2-1
CASSQSSRGGRWDEQFF
TGCGCCAGCAGCCAATCCAGCCGGGGCGGGAGATGGGATGAGCAGTTCTTC
>NA|TRBV6-2/TRBV6-3|NA|TRBJ2-1
CASSYSLLQRYSYNEQFF
TGTGCCAGCAGTTACTCGTTACTACAACGATACTCCTACAATGAGCAGTTCTTC
>TRBD1|TRBV4-3|NA|TRBJ2-3
CASSQTGQGATDTQYF
TGCGCCAGCAGCCAAACGGGACAGGGCGCAACAGATACGCAGTATTTT
>TRBD1|TRBV6-5|NA|TRBJ1-5
CASSPGQGHQPQHF
TGTGCCAGCAGCCCGGGACAGGGCCATCAGCCCCAGCATTTT
>NA|TRBV10-1|NA|TRBJ1-1
CASSSTGEWGRVDTEAFF
TGCGCCAGCAGCTCAACGGGGGAATGGGGTCGGGTGGACACTGAAGCTTTCTTT
>TRBD2|TRBV12-5|NA|TRBJ2-4
CASGPPGTSGPGNF
TGTGCTAGTGGCCCCCCCGGGACTAGCGGCCCAGGGAACTTC
>TRBD1|TRBV6-5|once|TRBJ1-2
CASTAQGDYGYTF
TGTGCCAGCACCGCGCAGGGGGACTATGGCTACACCTTC
>NA|TRBV7-9|NA|TRBJ2-2
CASSSEATNTGELFF
TGTGCCAGCAGCTCGGAGGCGACTAACACCGGGGAGCTGTTTTTT
>NA|TRBV28|NA|TRBJ2-1
CASTEGSSYNEQFF
TGTGCCAGCACCGAGGGCTCCTCCTACAATGAGCAGTTCTTC
>NA|TRBV2|NA|TRBJ2-6
CASRQGSGANVLTF
TGTGCCAGCAGACAGGGCTCTGGGGCCAACGTCCTGACTTTC
>NA|TRBV5-1|NA|TRBJ1-6
CASSFAEHHSPLHF
TGCGCCAGCAGCTTTGCAGAACATCATTCACCCCTCCACTTT
>NA|TRBV28|NA|TRBJ1-3
CVSSKQGRGNTIYF
TGTGTCAGCAGTAAACAGGGCAGAGGAAACACCATATATTTT
>TRBD1|TRBV19|NA|TRBJ1-2
CASLMPGQGYGYTF
TGTGCCAGTCTCATGCCGGGACAGGGCTATGGCTACACCTTC
>TRBD2|TRBV6-2/TRBV6-3|NA|TRBJ2-7
CASSSRIAGMRVYEQYF
TGTGCCAGCAGCTCCAGGATAGCGGGGATGAGAGTCTACGAGCAGTACTTC
>NA|TRBV7-9|NA|TRBJ1-1
CASSLETGPSTEAFF
TGTGCCAGCAGCTTAGAGACAGGCCCTAGCACTGAAGCTTTCTTT
>NA|TRBV20-1|NA|TRBJ1-1
CSASAGAGAFF
TGCAGTGCTAGTGCAGGGGCCGGAGCTTTCTTT
>NA|TRBV4-1|NA|TRBJ1-1
CASSQFWQGNTEAFF
TGCGCCAGCAGCCAATTTTGGCAGGGTAACACTGAAGCTTTCTTT
>TRBD2|TRBV7-9|NA|TRBJ2-1
CASSNSGTRNEQFF
TGTGCCAGCAGCAATAGCGGGACTCGCAATGAGCAGTTCTTC
>TRBD2|TRBV6-5|NA|TRBJ2-1
CASSPRLAANEQFF
TGTGCCAGCAGCCCACGACTAGCCGCCAATGAGCAGTTCTTC
>TRBD2|TRBV18|NA|TRBJ2-4
CASSPPRLADLAKNIQYF
TGTGCCAGCTCACCACCGCGGCTAGCGGATTTAGCCAAAAACATTCAGTACTTC
>TRBD2|TRBV28|NA|TRBJ2-5
CASSSLLAGKETQYF
TGTGCCAGCAGTTCCCTACTAGCGGGAAAGGAGACCCAGTACTTC
>TRBD1|TRBV11-2|NA|TRBJ1-6
CASSQRLTGTGGSPLHF
TGTGCCAGCAGCCAACGCTTAACCGGGACAGGGGGGTCACCCCTCCACTTT
>NA|TRBV28|NA|TRBJ2-1
CASSHIVSGQFF
TGTGCCAGCAGCCACATCGTCTCTGGGCAGTTCTTC
>TRBD2|TRBV28|NA|TRBJ2-2
CASSFAGGNTGELFF
TGTGCCAGCAGTTTCGCGGGAGGGAACACCGGGGAGCTGTTTTTT
>NA|TRBV18|NA|TRBJ1-6
CASSIERGSYNSPLHF
TGTGCCAGCTCGATAGAGAGGGGGTCCTATAATTCACCCCTCCACTTT
>NA|TRBV6-5|NA|TRBJ1-1
CASRRQQGTVPEAFF
TGTGCCAGCAGGCGACAGCAAGGAACGGTGCCTGAAGCTTTCTTT
>NA|TRBV6-5|NA|TRBJ2-4
CASSYTDKNIQYF
TGTGCCAGCAGTTACACAGACAAAAACATTCAGTACTTC
>NA|TRBV5-5|NA|TRBJ2-1
CASSRLDGSYNEQFF
TGTGCCAGCAGCCGCTTGGACGGGAGCTACAATGAGCAGTTCTTC
>NA|TRBV5-8|NA|TRBJ2-3
CASSLGDTYTDTQYF
TGTGCCAGCAGCTTGGGGGACACATACACAGATACGCAGTATTTT
>NA|TRBV15|NA|TRBJ1-2
CATSTGLKAGDYGYTF
TGTGCCACCAGCACGGGACTAAAGGCTGGAGACTATGGCTACACCTTC
>TRBD1|TRBV27|NA|TRBJ2-4
CASRVISTGENIQYF
TGTGCCAGCAGAGTCATCTCAACAGGGGAAAACATTCAGTACTTC
>NA|TRBV19|NA|TRBJ1-5
CASSRASDSNQPQHF
TGTGCCAGTAGTAGGGCTTCTGATAGCAATCAGCCCCAGCATTTT
>NA|TRBV3-1/TRBV3-2|NA|TRBJ2-1
CASSPGGRQQFF
TGTGCCAGCAGCCCCGGGGGTAGACAGCAGTTCTTC
>NA|TRBV5-1|NA|TRBJ2-6
CASRVQGLVSGANVLTF
TGCGCCAGCAGGGTGCAGGGTCTGGTCTCTGGGGCCAACGTCCTGACTTTC
>NA|TRBV7-9|NA|TRBJ1-1
CASSFGENTEAFF
TGTGCCAGCAGCTTTGGAGAGAACACTGAAGCTTTCTTT